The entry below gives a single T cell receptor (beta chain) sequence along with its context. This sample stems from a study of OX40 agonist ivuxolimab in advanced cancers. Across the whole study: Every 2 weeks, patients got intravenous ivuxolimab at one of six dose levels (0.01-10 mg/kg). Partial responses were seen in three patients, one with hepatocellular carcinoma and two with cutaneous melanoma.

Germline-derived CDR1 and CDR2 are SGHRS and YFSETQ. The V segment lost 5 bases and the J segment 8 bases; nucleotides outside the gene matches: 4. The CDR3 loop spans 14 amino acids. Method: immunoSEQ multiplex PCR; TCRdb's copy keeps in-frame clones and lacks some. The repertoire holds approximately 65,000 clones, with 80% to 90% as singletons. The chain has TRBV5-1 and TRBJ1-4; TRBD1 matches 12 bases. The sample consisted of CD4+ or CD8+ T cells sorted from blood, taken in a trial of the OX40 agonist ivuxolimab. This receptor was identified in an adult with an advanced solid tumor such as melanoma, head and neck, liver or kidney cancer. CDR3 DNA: TGCGCCAGCAGAGCCGGGACAGGGGGCGAAAAACTGTTTTTT. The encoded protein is CASRAGTGGEKLFF.